The sequence of this TCR beta chain was determined in a study of blood T cell repertoires in COVID-19 (dated by TCRdb to about 2020). As for the study more broadly: Collaborator samples came from the United States, Italy and Spain and covered acute and convalescent phases of COVID-19. The prospective study material was composed of cDNA or gDNA derived from T cells, B-cell-depleted T cells, or PBMCs. Subjects who had been exposed to COVID-19, were actively infected with it, or had recovered from it provided the deeply sampled blood TCRbeta repertoires that made up the dataset. The repertoires were released in a freely available public database intended as a resource for research on the immune response to SARS-CoV-2. The samples were drawn from two sources: the first 160 participants of the ongoing ImmuneRACE study, and about 1,300 subjects contributed by 6 global collaborators. Sample metadata almost always included a de-identified subject ID, COVID-19 status, age in years and sex. HLA class I and class II types, where available, came from metadata supplied by the sample provider rather than from assay-based typing. The research as a whole found: Clinical and demographic metadata were provided uncurated, with the amount varying by source and participant.

V sheds 6 bases and J sheds 5 bases, leaving 14 bases between their ends. Sequences MNHEY (CDR1) and SVGAGI (CDR2) are obtained from the germline V gene. The CDR3 measures 14 amino acids from cysteine to phenylalanine. Only the CDR3 region is kept as DNA, spanning 42 bases read in frame from base 1. Worth noting for this clone: The target of this receptor is not known. No base-level quality is on record; no much larger clone is a single base apart.

The immunoSEQ Assay, a bias-controlled multiplex PCR, was used to amplify TCRbeta CDR3 regions from genomic DNA. Turning to the authors' computational methods: The number of nucleated cells in each sample was estimated from the amplification of reference gene primers within the assay. To quantify the absolute abundance of each unique TCRbeta CDR3 rearrangement, sequence reads were collapsed and filtered. For each sample, productive Simpson clonality was calculated by taking the square root of Simpson's diversity index across productive rearrangements. TCRdb took this table from immuneACCESS and kept in-frame rearrangements with V and J called. Such tables lack part of the clones; where checked against another copy, unresolved V genes explain under half of the gap, and the rest is unexplained. The V and J calls and clone size are taken from that table; D and trimming were inferred from the DNA. In all, the sample holds 180,000 or so clones, and around 85% of those were seen once. The ten largest clones represent approximately 9.9% of the sample.

The collaborating institutions used their own protocols to collect whole blood in K2EDTA tubes. For TCRbeta analysis, collaborator samples were shipped as frozen whole blood, as isolated PBMCs, or as DNA extracted from either sample type. Sample: peripheral blood. This chain joins TRBV6-5 to TRBJ1-5; the D gene is perhaps TRBD1, on 6 matching bases. This receptor was obtained from a human donor with active or convalescent COVID-19. The donor label of this sample is uncertain. The CDR3 reads CASSRSRGYQPQHF. The sequence in DNA is TGTGCCAGCAGCCGATCCAGGGGATATCAGCCCCAGCATTTT.